This TCR beta chain is drawn from a study of tumor-infiltrating lymphocytes in oesophageal squamous cell carcinoma. The CDR3 is 14 amino acids. CDR1 is MNHNS, CDR2 SASEGT, per germline. TCRdb fed the PCR reads into MiXCR, producing one record per CDR3 protein. The top ten clones hold about 42% of a sample with approximately 12,000 distinct CDR3 sequences, roughly 51% of them seen once. The sample consisted of esophageal tumor tissue. This sequence was found in a female donor with esophageal squamous cell carcinoma. The chain couples TRBV6-1 to TRBJ2-1; no definite D call. The better agreement between TRBJ2-7 and the DNA end casts doubt on the J call. The CDR3 is CASNTESSSYEQYF. Written as DNA, the CDR3 is TGTGCCAGCAACACGGAATCAAGCTCCTACGAGCAGTACTTC.